Below, 8 T cell receptor beta chains from the same sample are listed, as sequenced in a study of T-cell reconstitution after alpha-beta-depleted transplantation in children. Preparation of the TCRbeta library used unique molecular identifiers. TCRdb fed the PCR reads into MiXCR, producing one record per CDR3 protein. The sample contains 500,000 to 650,000 distinct CDR3 sequences, about 10% of which appear only once. Sequenced here: PBMCs, mostly from graft donor cells, sampled 180 days after TCRalphabeta/CD19-depleted stem cell transplant. These receptor sequences come from a female patient between 2 and 10 years old who had a stem cell transplant for aplastic anemia, so the T cells may come from the graft donor.

This clonotype was seen more than once but under ten times. This chain connects TRBV5-1 to TRBJ2-7, with 7 bases matching TRBD1. The CDR3 sequence is 15 residues long. J was trimmed by 3 bases and V by 0 bases; bases with no gene match: 6. Germline CDR1 and CDR2: SGHRS and YFSETQ. The CDR3, as DNA: TGCGCCAGCAGCTTGGCACCGGGACAGAGCTACGAGCAGTACTTC. The encoded protein is CASSLAPGQSYEQYF.

This chain links TRBV11-2 with TRBJ2-1; D is perhaps TRBD1 (5 bases). The CDR3 sequence is 17 residues long. From germline, CDR1 is SGHAT and CDR2 FQNNGV. V lost 4 bases, J lost 0 bases, and 16 bases lay in between. CDR3 DNA sequence: TGTGCCAGCAGCTCGCGTGGGGCGCTCAACTCCTACAATGAGCAGTTCTTC. Translating it yields CASSSRGALNSYNEQFF.

The chain joins TRBV5-1 to TRBJ2-7, with 8 bases that match TRBD1. The V gene end was trimmed by 7 bases and the J gene end by 1 base; junction bases not matched to a gene: 7. Germline values: CDR1 SGHRS, CDR2 YFSETQ. The CDR3 spans 14 residues. The CDR3 is CASGVGQGSYEQYF. CDR3 DNA sequence: TGCGCCAGCGGGGTAGGACAGGGTTCCTACGAGCAGTACTTC.

In its sample, this clonotype was seen a few times. The chain is built from TRBV25-1 and TRBJ2-5, with D possibly TRBD2 on 6 matching bases. Germline CDR1 reads MGHDK; CDR2 reads SYGVNS. The CDR3 is 14 amino acids. V gave up 7 bases and J gave up 9 bases, with 21 bases separating them. CDR3 nucleotide sequence: TGTGCCAGCAAGGCGGGGATGCCCCGGGCGGCCCAGTACTTC. Its translation is CASKAGMPRAAQYF.

The table lists this clonotype with many counts. The gene calls are TRBV20-1 and TRBJ2-1, with D tentatively TRBD2 (5 bases). V lost 3 bases and J lost 3, with 12 bases in between. This CDR3 is built from 14 residues. CDR1 is DFQATT, CDR2 SNEGSKA, per germline (reference sequence). The CDR3 sequence is CSASFSGGYNEQFF. In DNA form, the CDR3 reads TGCAGTGCTAGTTTCAGCGGAGGCTACAATGAGCAGTTCTTC.

This clonotype was seen only a few times. V and J are TRBV20-1 and TRBJ2-1; D gene unclear. The CDR3 totals 13 residues. The V gene lost 2 bases and the J gene lost 5 bases, with 10 bases spanning the gap. The germline V gene encodes CDR1 DFQATT and CDR2 SNEGSKA (reference sequence). CDR3 DNA: TGCAGTGCTAGACCCCTCCGGAACAATGAGCAGTTCTTC. It encodes CSARPLRNNEQFF.

The chain carries TRBV25-1 and TRBJ2-3; 7 bases map to TRBD1. The trim removed 9 bases at V and 0 bases at J, leaving 9 bases unmatched. Germline V gene data show CDR1 as MGHDK and CDR2 as SYGVNS. The CDR3 is 15 residues long. The CDR3 region has the DNA TGTGCCAGTCAGTCTGACAGGGCTAGCACAGATACGCAGTATTTT. This sequence encodes CASQSDRASTDTQYF.

This clonotype occurred many times. The chain links TRBV28 to TRBJ2-3; TRBD2 is a possible D gene (5 bases). The V end lost 6 bases, the J end lost 7 bases, and 29 bases lay between the germline ends. The CDR3 contains 18 residues. Germline values: CDR1 MDHEN, CDR2 SYDVKM. The CDR3 DNA reads as TGTGCCAGCAGCCCCCGCGGGTTCCGAGCCAACAGTACGCATACGCAGTATTTT. Translated: CASSPRGFRANSTHTQYF.